These 5 T cell receptor beta chains share one sample of origin, sequenced in a study of prognosis after radiotherapy for stage I lung cancer (dated by TCRdb to the early 2020s). Sequenced using an Illumina HiSeq 3000. Two rounds of multiplex PCR on genomic DNA were used to amplify the TCR beta CDR3 region. In the first round of PCR, primers specific to each TRBV and TRBJ gene were used, and the primer sequences are filed in Chinese patent CN105087789A. In-frame beta chains were kept once TCRdb had trimmed the public reads at Q25 with fastp and called clones with MiXCR. Merged by CDR3 protein, the rows form single entries marked with the most common genes and DNA. The sample table lists around 30,000 distinct CDR3 sequences, about 34% of them with a count of one. Roughly 34% of the sample comes from the top ten. The sample was PBMCs, taken before or after stereotactic body radiation therapy (not recorded which). The receptors were gathered from a donor aged 50 or older with non-small cell lung cancer.

This clonotype was picked up many times. The V call is TRBV9, the J call TRBJ2-7; TRBD2 aligns across 8 bases. Germline CDR1 SGDLS, CDR2 YYNGEE. There are 15 residues in the CDR3. Trimming took 0 bases from V and 1 from J; bases not matched to a gene: 3. In DNA, the CDR3 is TGTGCCAGCAGCGTAGAAGCGGGAGTGTCCTACGAGCAGTACTTC. Its translation: CASSVEAGVSYEQYF.

The chain combines TRBV28 with TRBJ2-7; 7 nucleotides agree with TRBD1. Germline CDR1 MDHEN, CDR2 SYDVKM. Losses at the gene ends were 2 bases for V and 9 bases for J; bases not matched to a gene: 13. This CDR3 contains 15 residues. CDR3 region: CASSLLGQAVSGQYF. CDR3 DNA sequence: TGTGCCAGCAGTTTACTAGGACAGGCCGTTTCCGGGCAGTACTTC.

This clonotype was counted ten times or more. The chain uses TRBV28 and TRBJ1-5; D unclear. Trimming stripped 5 bases from V and 3 bases from J, with 11 bases between. CDR1 MDHEN and CDR2 SYDVKM come from the germline V gene. This CDR3 spans 14 amino acids. CDR3 nucleotides: TGTGCCAGCAGTAGGACCTCCCCCAATCAGCCCCAGCATTTT. It encodes CASSRTSPNQPQHF.

The V call is TRBV6-2 or TRBV6-3, the J call TRBJ1-5, with D hard to call. The germline V gene has CDR1 MNHEY and CDR2 SVGEGT. The V and J ends lost 8 bases and 3 bases respectively, with 11 bases between them. The CDR3 has 13 amino acids. DNA of the CDR3: TGTGCCAGCGGCTGGCAAGACAATCAGCCCCAGCATTTT. This translates into CASGWQDNQPQHF.

This clonotype was counted ten times or more. This rearrangement joins TRBV20-1 to TRBJ2-2, with D perhaps TRBD1 (6 bases). The V gene's germline CDR1 is DFQATT and CDR2 SNEGSKA (reference sequence). The length of the CDR3 is 12 residues. V was pared by 5 bases and J by 5 bases, with 9 bases between. Here the CDR3 DNA reads TGCAGTGCTCTTACAGGGACCGGGGAGCTGTTTTTT. This encodes CSALTGTGELFF.